This is a list of T cell receptor beta chains from one sample in a study of T cells expressing NK-cell markers. TCRdb reanalyzed the 5' RACE reads, giving one entry per CDR3 protein sequence and no DNA. This sample lists approximately 420,000 distinct CDR3 sequences; its ten largest clones have around 11%. Sequenced input: blood T cells: a sorted CD56 or NKG2C T cell subset, CD4+ or CD8+ T cells, or bulk PBMC T cells (not recorded which). All receptors come from a woman between 45 and 60 years old in good health. Both conserved end residues are part of each CDR3. The order of the fields is V gene, J gene, CDR3 protein.

>TRBV28|TRBJ2-3
CASSLTASSGGGTDTQYF
>TRBV12-3/TRBV12-4|TRBJ1-1
CASSFRGRGTEAFF
>TRBV12-3/TRBV12-4|TRBJ2-3
CASSSRDRGSRGLKIDTQYF
>TRBV18|TRBJ2-4
CASSQGTGLNIQYF
>TRBV5-1|TRBJ2-1
CASWDGGKDEQFF
>TRBV10-3|TRBJ2-1
CAISQGGPLNEQFF
>TRBV30|TRBJ2-7
CAWTLGGSYEQYF
>TRBV20-1|TRBJ2-5
CSAIWDGHVETQYF
>TRBV11-2|TRBJ1-3
CASSLFQVSGNTIYF
>TRBV5-1|TRBJ2-5
CASSSPQDQETQYF
>TRBV20-1|TRBJ2-5
CSATDREEETQYF
>TRBV12-3/TRBV12-4|TRBJ2-1
CASTGGLALNEQFF
>TRBV6-1|TRBJ1-1
CASSNAGGRPNTEAFF
>TRBV9|TRBJ2-5
CASSVQTSGAGETQYF
>TRBV29-1|TRBJ1-2
CSVGTGGNYGYTF
>TRBV3-1|TRBJ2-3
CASSQDLGTSTDTQYF
>TRBV5-1|TRBJ1-1
CASSRSRANIEAFF
>TRBV29-1|TRBJ1-1
CSVEAPSREAFF
>TRBV10-3|TRBJ1-1
CAIRRDAGGTEAFF
>TRBV20-1|TRBJ1-2
CSARDPADVYGYTF
>TRBV7-8|TRBJ2-5
CASSLAQAGETQYF
>TRBV20-1|TRBJ2-1
CSARAGLSSYNEQFF
>TRBV27|TRBJ2-2
CASSPQWAGELFF
>TRBV6-5|TRBJ2-1
CASSAGTQNNEQFF
>TRBV10-2|TRBJ2-7
CASSESGTPTYEQYF
>TRBV4-1|TRBJ1-5
CASSRQGQGTQPQHF
>TRBV29-1|TRBJ1-3
CSVVIGNTIYF
>TRBV11-3|TRBJ1-2
CASSLDFSGHYGYTF
>TRBV12-5|TRBJ2-7
CASGLPGHEQYF
>TRBV12-3/TRBV12-4|TRBJ1-1
CASSFSGGSTEAFF
>TRBV12-3/TRBV12-4|TRBJ2-3
CASSRQGSTDTQYF
>TRBV10-3|TRBJ1-2
CAIGGTYGYTF
>TRBV24-1|TRBJ2-2
CATSDETYFTGELFF
>TRBV5-1|TRBJ2-1
CASSFNFHEQFF
>TRBV6-5|TRBJ2-1
CASSSRGPHNEQFF
>TRBV6-1|TRBJ2-7
CASSVSPGGSEQYF
>TRBV7-9|TRBJ2-1
CASSFLQGRSNEQFF
>TRBV6-2/TRBV6-3|TRBJ2-2
CASRELMNTGELFF
>TRBV11-2|TRBJ2-7
CASSLGRRGQTVYEQYF
>TRBV30|TRBJ2-1
CAWSVQLAGANEQFF